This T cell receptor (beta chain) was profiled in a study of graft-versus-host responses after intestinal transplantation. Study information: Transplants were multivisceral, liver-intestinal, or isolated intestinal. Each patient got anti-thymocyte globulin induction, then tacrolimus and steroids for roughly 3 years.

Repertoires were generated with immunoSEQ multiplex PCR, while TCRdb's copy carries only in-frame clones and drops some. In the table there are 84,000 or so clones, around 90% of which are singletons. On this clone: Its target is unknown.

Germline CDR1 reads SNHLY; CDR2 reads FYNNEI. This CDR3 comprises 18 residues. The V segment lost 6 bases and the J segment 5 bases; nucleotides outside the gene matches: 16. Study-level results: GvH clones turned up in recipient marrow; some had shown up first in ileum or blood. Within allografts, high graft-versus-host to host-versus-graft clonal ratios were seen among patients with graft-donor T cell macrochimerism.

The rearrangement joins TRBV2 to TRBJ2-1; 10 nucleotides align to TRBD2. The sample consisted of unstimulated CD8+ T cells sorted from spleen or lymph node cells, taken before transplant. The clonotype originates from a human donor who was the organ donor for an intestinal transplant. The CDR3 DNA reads TGTGCCAGCAGGGGGGAGATTATAGCGGGGGGTCGGGACAATGAGCAGTTCTTC. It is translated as CASRGEIIAGGRDNEQFF.